The entry below describes one T cell receptor beta chain. Study processing details: Amplification of reference gene primers provided the estimated nucleated cell counts. Produced via immunoSEQ multiplex PCR; TCRdb's table is partial and in-frame only. From that table come the V and J calls and clone size; the DNA was used to work out D and trimming. The table records approximately 220,000 clones, 65% to 85% of them present only once. Researchers sorted participants into cohorts using their self-reported clinical history. Recovered status in Cohort 3 required two negative PCRs, clearance, or symptom resolution. This sample was taken from a study of blood T cell repertoires in COVID-19. For the study at large: Sites in the United States, Italy and Spain provided acute and convalescent COVID-19 samples.

Germline lookup yields CDR1 SGHTA and CDR2 FQGTGA. V was pared by 3 bases and J by 1 base, with 12 bases between. CDR3 size: 16 residues. The sample was PBMCs or T cells enriched from blood (not recorded which). The TCR was taken from a middle-aged woman who had recovered from COVID-19. The V call is TRBV7-3, the J call TRBJ2-2, with D perhaps TRBD1 (7 bases). CDR3 in amino acids: CASSFQGGLNTGELFF. The CDR3 region has the DNA TGTGCCAGCAGCTTTCAGGGGGGTTTGAACACCGGGGAGCTGTTTTTT. Looking up the rest from reference TRBV7-3 and TRBJ2-2 gives the full variable domain: GAGVSQTPSNKVTEKGKYVELRCDPISGHTALYWYRQSLGQGPEFLIYFQGTGAADDSGLPNDRFFAVRPEGSVSTLKIQRTERGDSAVYLCASSFQGGLNTGELFFGEGSRLTVL.